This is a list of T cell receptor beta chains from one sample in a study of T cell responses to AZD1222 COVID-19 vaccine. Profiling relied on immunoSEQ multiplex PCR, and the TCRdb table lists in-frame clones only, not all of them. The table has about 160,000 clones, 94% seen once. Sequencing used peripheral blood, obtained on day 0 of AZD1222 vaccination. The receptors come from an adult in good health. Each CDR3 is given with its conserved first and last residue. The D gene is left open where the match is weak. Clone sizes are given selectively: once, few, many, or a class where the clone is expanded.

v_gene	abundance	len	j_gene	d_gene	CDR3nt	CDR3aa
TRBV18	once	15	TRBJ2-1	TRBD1	TGTGCCAGCTCCCGAGGACAGGGGATAGACAATGAGCAGTTCTTC	CASSRGQGIDNEQFF
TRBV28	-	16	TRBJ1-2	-	TGTGCCAGCAGCTCGCCCCGGGGGCTAACTAACTATGGCTACACCTTC	CASSSPRGLTNYGYTF
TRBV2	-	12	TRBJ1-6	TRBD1	TGTGCCAGACCGACAGGGCCCTCACCCCTCCACTTT	CARPTGPSPLHF
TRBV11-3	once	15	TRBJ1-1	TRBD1	TGTGCCAGCAGCTCCCCGGGACAGGGCATTCTTGAAGTTTTCTTT	CASSSPGQGILEVFF
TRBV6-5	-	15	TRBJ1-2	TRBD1	TGTGCCAGCAGTTCACAGGGGGGGGCGTATTTTGGCTACACCTTC	CASSSQGGAYFGYTF
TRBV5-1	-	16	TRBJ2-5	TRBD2	TGCGCCAGCAGCAGGGGACTAGCGGGGACCGGGGAGACCCAGTACTTC	CASSRGLAGTGETQYF
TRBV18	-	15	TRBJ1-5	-	TGTGCCAGCTCATCTATCAGTGGGGGCAATCAGCCCCAGCATTTT	CASSSISGGNQPQHF
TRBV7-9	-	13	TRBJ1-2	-	TGTGCCAGCAGCCCCAGCGGGGGCTGGGGCTACACCTTC	CASSPSGGWGYTF
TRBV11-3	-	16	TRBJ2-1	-	TGTGCCAGCAGCTTTAGGGGCATCCCCCCCTACAATGAGCAGTTCTTC	CASSFRGIPPYNEQFF
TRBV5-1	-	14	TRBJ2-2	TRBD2	TGCGCCAGCGTACTAGCGGCTCCCACCGGGGAGCTGTTTTTT	CASVLAAPTGELFF
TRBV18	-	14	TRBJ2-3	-	TGTGCCAGCTCACCGGCGGGCCGCACAGATACGCAGTATTTT	CASSPAGRTDTQYF
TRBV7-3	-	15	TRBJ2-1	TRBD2	TGTGCCAGCAGCCTAAGACTAGCGGGAGTGGATGAGCAGTTCTTC	CASSLRLAGVDEQFF
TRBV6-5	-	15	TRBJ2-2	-	TGTGCCAGCAGTTACTACGGCGGGATGTTCGGGGAGCTGTTTTTT	CASSYYGGMFGELFF
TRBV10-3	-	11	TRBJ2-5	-	TGTGCCATGGGACCTGGGGAGACCCAGTACTTC	CAMGPGETQYF
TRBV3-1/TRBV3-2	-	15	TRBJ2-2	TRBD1	TGTGCCAGCAGCCCCCGGGACAGGGTTCCCGGGGAGCTGTTTTTT	CASSPRDRVPGELFF
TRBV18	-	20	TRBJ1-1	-	TGTGCCAGCTGGAAGTGGAGACAGCACTCGACCGATTACCAAAACACTGAAGCTTTCTTT	CASWKWRQHSTDYQNTEAFF
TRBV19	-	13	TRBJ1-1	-	TGTGCCAGTAGCGGGGTGGTAGGCACTGAAGCTTTCTTT	CASSGVVGTEAFF
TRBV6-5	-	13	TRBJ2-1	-	TGTGCCAGCAGTTATCTAGCGTACAATGAGCAGTTCTTC	CASSYLAYNEQFF
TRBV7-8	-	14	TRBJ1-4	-	TGTGCCAGCAGCTTAGTTTCGTCTAATGAAAAACTGTTTTTT	CASSLVSSNEKLFF
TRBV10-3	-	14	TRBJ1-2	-	TGTGCCATCAGTGAGTACAGGGATAGCTATGGCTACACCTTC	CAISEYRDSYGYTF
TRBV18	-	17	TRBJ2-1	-	TGTGCCAGTTACAAACTCCCAGATCCTACCTCCTACAATGAGCAGTTCTTC	CASYKLPDPTSYNEQFF
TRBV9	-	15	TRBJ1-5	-	TGTGCCAGCAGCGTAGGGGGAAGAAGCAATCAGCCCCAGCATTTT	CASSVGGRSNQPQHF
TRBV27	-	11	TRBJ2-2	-	TGTGCCAGCAGCTTGTCCGGGGAGCTGTTTTTT	CASSLSGELFF
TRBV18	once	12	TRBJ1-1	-	TGTGCCAGCTCACGAGTTTACACTGAAGCTTTCTTT	CASSRVYTEAFF
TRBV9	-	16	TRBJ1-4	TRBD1	TGTGCCAGCAGCGTAGAGGGGGGACAGGAGAATGAAAAACTGTTTTTT	CASSVEGGQENEKLFF
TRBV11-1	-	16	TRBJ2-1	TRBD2	TGTGCCAGCAGCTCCAGACTAGCGGTTTCCTACAATGAGCAGTTCTTC	CASSSRLAVSYNEQFF
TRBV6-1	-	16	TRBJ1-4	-	TGTGCCAGCAGTGAGGGGTGGGGAAAGGGAAAAAGTAAACTGTTTTTT	CASSEGWGKGKSKLFF
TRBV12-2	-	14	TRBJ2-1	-	TGTGCAAGTCGCTCCCAGGGAGCCCACAATGAGCAGTTCTTC	CASRSQGAHNEQFF
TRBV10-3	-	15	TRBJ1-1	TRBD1	TGTGCCATCAGTGAGTCGGGGACAGGGAGGGCTGAAGCTTTCTTT	CAISESGTGRAEAFF
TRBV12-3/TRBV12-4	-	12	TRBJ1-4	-	TGTGCCAGCAGTTTCTCACGGGAAAAACTGTTTTTT	CASSFSREKLFF
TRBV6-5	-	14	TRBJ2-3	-	TGTGCCAGCAGTTACCTGGAAGGCACAGATACGCAGTATTTT	CASSYLEGTDTQYF
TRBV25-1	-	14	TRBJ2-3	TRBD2	TGTGCCAGCCGATTCTCCGGGGGGGCAGATACGCAGTATTTT	CASRFSGGADTQYF
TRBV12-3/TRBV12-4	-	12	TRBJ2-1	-	TGTGCCAGCAGTTTTACTTTCGATGAGCAGTTCTTC	CASSFTFDEQFF
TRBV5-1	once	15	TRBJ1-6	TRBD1	TGCGCCAGCAGCTTGGGGGACAGGGGGAATTCACCCCTCCACTTT	CASSLGDRGNSPLHF
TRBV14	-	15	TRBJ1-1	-	TGTGCCAGCAGCCAACGCACGCCCGAACTTCTTTTAGCTTTCTTT	CASSQRTPELLLAFF
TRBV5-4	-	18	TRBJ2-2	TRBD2	TGTGCCAGCAGCTTTCTTGTCGGCGGGAGCTTTAACACCGGGGAGCTGTTTTTT	CASSFLVGGSFNTGELFF
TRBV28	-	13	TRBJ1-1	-	TGTGCCAGCAGTTCCCCGAGGGACACTGAAGCTTTCTTT	CASSSPRDTEAFF
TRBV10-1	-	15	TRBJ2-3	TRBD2	TGCGCCAGCAGTGAAGAAGCGGGATACACAGATACGCAGTATTTT	CASSEEAGYTDTQYF
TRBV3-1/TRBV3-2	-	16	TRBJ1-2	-	TGTGCCAGCAGCCAGCCGGCGATGACAGGAATCTATGGCTACACCTTC	CASSQPAMTGIYGYTF
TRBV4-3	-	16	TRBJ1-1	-	TGCGCCAGCAGCCAAGATCTCGCTCAGTCGAACACTGAAGCTTTCTTT	CASSQDLAQSNTEAFF
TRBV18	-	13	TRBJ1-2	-	TGTGCCAGCTCACCATTAGAGCTTTCGGGCTACACCTTC	CASSPLELSGYTF
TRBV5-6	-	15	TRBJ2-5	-	TGTGCCAGCAGCTTTACTCGGGACGGGCGGGAGACCCAGTACTTC	CASSFTRDGRETQYF
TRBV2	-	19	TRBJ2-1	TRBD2	TGTGCCAGCTTGACTTCGGAGTGGGCTAGCGGGGGGGCGTACAATGAGCAGTTCTTC	CASLTSEWASGGAYNEQFF
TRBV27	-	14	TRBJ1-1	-	TGTGCCAGCTTAAGGACAGCCCTGAACACTGAAGCTTTCTTT	CASLRTALNTEAFF
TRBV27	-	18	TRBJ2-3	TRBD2	TGTGCCAGCAGACAAACGCTTCTAGCGGGGGGGCCGACAGATACGCAGTATTTT	CASRQTLLAGGPTDTQYF
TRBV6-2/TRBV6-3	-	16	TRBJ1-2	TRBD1	TGTGCCAGCAGTTACAATAGTCCCGGGACAGGGCGCGGCTACACCTTC	CASSYNSPGTGRGYTF
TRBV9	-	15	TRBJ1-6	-	TGTGCCAGCAGCCCCACGCCCGGAGGATCTTCACCCCTCCACTTT	CASSPTPGGSSPLHF
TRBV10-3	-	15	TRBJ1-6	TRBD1	TGTGCCATCAGGCCGGGACAGGGGACGAATTCACCCCTCCACTTT	CAIRPGQGTNSPLHF
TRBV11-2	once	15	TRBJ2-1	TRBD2	TGTGCCAGCAGCTTCCTCGGGAGGTTGGACAATGAGCAGTTCTTC	CASSFLGRLDNEQFF
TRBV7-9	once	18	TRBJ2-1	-	TGTGCCAGCAGCTCAACGGGCAGGGGAGGACACTCCTACAATGAGCAGTTCTTC	CASSSTGRGGHSYNEQFF